A selection of T cell receptor beta chains follows, all from one sample in a study of Graves' ophthalmopathy and Graves' hyperthyroidism. TCRdb re-derived calls from the multiplex PCR reads in MiXCR, one entry per CDR3 protein. The sample contains some 390,000 distinct CDR3 sequences, about a sixth of which appear only once. Sequences were obtained from peripheral blood. Receptors originate from a young woman with Graves' ophthalmopathy. Each CDR3 is given with its conserved first and last residue. A D gene is named only where the DNA matches it firmly. Rows may omit the clone size; those that give it use once, few, many or a size class.

V gene: TRBV6-2/TRBV6-3; J gene: TRBJ2-2; clone size: .; D gene: TRBD2; CDR3 DNA: TGTGCCAGTACCCGCACGGGACTAGCGGGATCCCCCACCGGGGAGCTGTTTTTT; CDR3 protein: CASTRTGLAGSPTGELFF
V gene: TRBV11-2; J gene: TRBJ2-2; clone size: many; D gene: .; CDR3 DNA: TGTGCCAGCAGCCCCAGACAGAGGCGAGGCACCGGGGAGCTGTTTTTT; CDR3 protein: CASSPRQRRGTGELFF
V gene: TRBV6-1; J gene: TRBJ2-7; clone size: .; D gene: TRBD1; CDR3 DNA: TGTGCCAGCACCCAAGGGAGACAGGGGGGGAACTACGAGCAGTACTTC; CDR3 protein: CASTQGRQGGNYEQYF
V gene: TRBV18; J gene: TRBJ2-5; clone size: .; D gene: .; CDR3 DNA: TGTGCCAGCTTCGGGCAGGGGGAGACCCAGTACTTC; CDR3 protein: CASFGQGETQYF
V gene: TRBV6-5; J gene: TRBJ2-5; clone size: few; D gene: TRBD1; CDR3 DNA: TGTGCCAGCAGTTACGCACCGGGACAGGGGAAAGAGACCCAGTACTTC; CDR3 protein: CASSYAPGQGKETQYF
V gene: TRBV20-1; J gene: TRBJ2-7; clone size: many; D gene: TRBD1; CDR3 DNA: TGCAGTGCTACTCCAGGGGGCGTCTCCTACGAGCAGTACTTC; CDR3 protein: CSATPGGVSYEQYF
V gene: TRBV29-1; J gene: TRBJ1-1; clone size: many; D gene: .; CDR3 DNA: TGCAGCGCCGGGGTCCGGGAAACTGAAGCTTTCTTT; CDR3 protein: CSAGVRETEAFF
V gene: TRBV19; J gene: TRBJ2-4; clone size: many; D gene: .; CDR3 DNA: TGTGCCAGGGGGGATCAGAAAAACATTCAGTACTTC; CDR3 protein: CARGDQKNIQYF
V gene: TRBV7-3; J gene: TRBJ1-1; clone size: many; D gene: .; CDR3 DNA: TGTGCCAGCAGCTTAGGAACAGGACCGAACACTGAAGCTTTCTTT; CDR3 protein: CASSLGTGPNTEAFF
V gene: TRBV7-2; J gene: TRBJ2-7; clone size: .; D gene: TRBD1; CDR3 DNA: TGTGCCAGCAGCCCGGGACAGGCTCGGGGGGAGCAGTACTTC; CDR3 protein: CASSPGQARGEQYF
V gene: TRBV12-3/TRBV12-4; J gene: TRBJ1-1; clone size: many; D gene: .; CDR3 DNA: TGTGCCAGCAGCCGAGCACAGGGGAACACTGAAGCTTTCTTT; CDR3 protein: CASSRAQGNTEAFF
V gene: TRBV12-3/TRBV12-4; J gene: TRBJ2-7; clone size: many; D gene: TRBD2; CDR3 DNA: TGTGCCAGCAGAATAGCGGGAGGGCCCTCGTACGAGCAGTACTTC; CDR3 protein: CASRIAGGPSYEQYF
V gene: TRBV20-1; J gene: TRBJ2-7; clone size: many; D gene: TRBD1; CDR3 DNA: TGCAGTGCTAGAGATCCAGGACAGGTGGCCTACGAGCAGTACTTC; CDR3 protein: CSARDPGQVAYEQYF
V gene: TRBV15; J gene: TRBJ2-5; clone size: .; D gene: .; CDR3 DNA: TGTGCCACCAGCAGAGCGGGGGGCTACCAAGAGACCCAGTACTTC; CDR3 protein: CATSRAGGYQETQYF
V gene: TRBV6-1; J gene: TRBJ1-5; clone size: .; D gene: .; CDR3 DNA: TGTGCCAGCGATATATCCGCAGGGTCCGGTTATCAGCCCCAGCATTTT; CDR3 protein: CASDISAGSGYQPQHF
V gene: TRBV6-2/TRBV6-3; J gene: TRBJ2-7; clone size: many; D gene: .; CDR3 DNA: TGTGCCAGCAGCCCCACAGGGACCGAGCAGTACTTC; CDR3 protein: CASSPTGTEQYF
V gene: TRBV30; J gene: TRBJ2-7; clone size: many; D gene: TRBD1; CDR3 DNA: TGTGCCTGGAGTGTAAAGGGGGCCCACGAGCAGTACTTC; CDR3 protein: CAWSVKGAHEQYF
V gene: TRBV29-1; J gene: TRBJ1-1; clone size: many; D gene: .; CDR3 DNA: TGCAGCACAGAGCCGACCGACGATGAAGCTTTCTTT; CDR3 protein: CSTEPTDDEAFF
V gene: TRBV6-2/TRBV6-3; J gene: TRBJ1-5; clone size: many; D gene: TRBD1; CDR3 DNA: TGTGCCAGCAGCCACCCCCCCGTACGACAGGGGAGGGATCAGCCCCAGCATTTT; CDR3 protein: CASSHPPVRQGRDQPQHF
V gene: TRBV12-3/TRBV12-4; J gene: TRBJ1-2; clone size: many; D gene: .; CDR3 DNA: TGTGCCAGCAGTTTAAACCCCCGGGGACCGGTCTATGGCTACACCTTC; CDR3 protein: CASSLNPRGPVYGYTF
V gene: TRBV18; J gene: TRBJ2-2; clone size: few; D gene: .; CDR3 DNA: TGTGCCAGCTCACCAACCATAGGCACCGGGGAGCTGTTTTTT; CDR3 protein: CASSPTIGTGELFF
V gene: TRBV30; J gene: TRBJ1-2; clone size: .; D gene: .; CDR3 DNA: TGTGCCTGGAGGCAACCGGTGAACTATGGCTACACCTTC; CDR3 protein: CAWRQPVNYGYTF
V gene: TRBV7-9; J gene: TRBJ2-7; clone size: .; D gene: .; CDR3 DNA: TGTGCCAGCAGCTCGCAACAGGGTCCCCCCTACGAGCAGTACTTC; CDR3 protein: CASSSQQGPPYEQYF
V gene: TRBV6-2/TRBV6-3; J gene: TRBJ2-7; clone size: many; D gene: TRBD2; CDR3 DNA: TGTGCCAGCAGCCCCGGGCTAGCGGGAGAGTACTTC; CDR3 protein: CASSPGLAGEYF
V gene: TRBV7-2; J gene: TRBJ1-5; clone size: .; D gene: .; CDR3 DNA: TGTACCAGCAGCTTAGGCCCCGCTGGACAGCCCCAGCATTTT; CDR3 protein: CTSSLGPAGQPQHF
V gene: TRBV11-2; J gene: TRBJ2-5; clone size: .; D gene: .; CDR3 DNA: TGTGCCAGCAGTCCGACCCTTGGGGAGACCCAGTACTTC; CDR3 protein: CASSPTLGETQYF
V gene: TRBV20-1; J gene: TRBJ2-5; clone size: .; D gene: .; CDR3 DNA: TGCAGTGCTAGTGTCTGGGAGAGGGAGACCCAGTACTTC; CDR3 protein: CSASVWERETQYF
V gene: TRBV7-9; J gene: TRBJ2-7; clone size: many; D gene: .; CDR3 DNA: TGTGCCAGCGGCAGCCACGGAGGATACTACGAGCAGTACTTC; CDR3 protein: CASGSHGGYYEQYF
V gene: TRBV3-1; J gene: TRBJ1-2; clone size: many; D gene: .; CDR3 DNA: TGTGCCAGCAGCCAAAGGGACGGCTATGGCTACACCTTC; CDR3 protein: CASSQRDGYGYTF
V gene: TRBV4-1; J gene: TRBJ2-5; clone size: many; D gene: .; CDR3 DNA: TGCGCCAGCAGCCAAGAAGAAGGGCCAGGTCTTCTCGGGACCCAGTACTTC; CDR3 protein: CASSQEEGPGLLGTQYF
V gene: TRBV27; J gene: TRBJ1-1; clone size: many; D gene: TRBD1; CDR3 DNA: TGTGCCAGCAGTTCCGACAGGGGGACGAACACTGAAGCTTTCTTT; CDR3 protein: CASSSDRGTNTEAFF
V gene: TRBV4-2; J gene: TRBJ2-7; clone size: .; D gene: TRBD1; CDR3 DNA: TGTGCCAGCAGCCAAGGGGGGCAGGGGGCTGTAAGAAACTACGAGCAGTACTTC; CDR3 protein: CASSQGGQGAVRNYEQYF
V gene: TRBV7-8; J gene: TRBJ2-7; clone size: .; D gene: .; CDR3 DNA: TGTGCCAGCAGCTTAGCTTCCGGACAGATCTACGAGCAGTACTTC; CDR3 protein: CASSLASGQIYEQYF
V gene: TRBV5-1; J gene: TRBJ2-2; clone size: many; D gene: TRBD2; CDR3 DNA: TGCGCCAGCAGCACACCGGGACTAGACTCCGGGGAGCTGTTTTTT; CDR3 protein: CASSTPGLDSGELFF
V gene: TRBV6-1; J gene: TRBJ1-6; clone size: many; D gene: .; CDR3 DNA: TGTGCCAGCAGTGTCCGGGTCAGTTCTCCGTCACCCCTCCACTTT; CDR3 protein: CASSVRVSSPSPLHF
V gene: TRBV6-1; J gene: TRBJ1-5; clone size: many; D gene: .; CDR3 DNA: TGTGCCAGCAGTGTCCAGGGGACCCGGAGGGGCAATCAGCCCCAGCATTTT; CDR3 protein: CASSVQGTRRGNQPQHF
V gene: TRBV12-3/TRBV12-4; J gene: TRBJ1-1; clone size: many; D gene: .; CDR3 DNA: TGTGCCAGCAGTCCCCTGAACACTGAAGCTTTCTTT; CDR3 protein: CASSPLNTEAFF
V gene: TRBV11-2; J gene: TRBJ2-5; clone size: .; D gene: TRBD2; CDR3 DNA: TGTGCCAGCAGCCTAGGAAGGAGCGCTAGCGGGAGCCGGAAGACCCAGTACTTC; CDR3 protein: CASSLGRSASGSRKTQYF
V gene: TRBV11-2; J gene: TRBJ2-7; clone size: many; D gene: .; CDR3 DNA: TGTGCCAGCAGCCAACCGACAGGCAGAGACTCTCGCGAGCAGTACTTC; CDR3 protein: CASSQPTGRDSREQYF
V gene: TRBV12-3/TRBV12-4; J gene: TRBJ1-5; clone size: many; D gene: TRBD1; CDR3 DNA: TGTGCCAGCAGTGAGATCGAGACAGGGTTTCCACAGCCCCAGCATTTT; CDR3 protein: CASSEIETGFPQPQHF
V gene: TRBV6-2/TRBV6-3; J gene: TRBJ2-7; clone size: many; D gene: TRBD2; CDR3 DNA: TGTGCCAGTCTACTAGCGGGGAACTACGAGCAGTACTTC; CDR3 protein: CASLLAGNYEQYF
V gene: TRBV6-5; J gene: TRBJ2-7; clone size: many; D gene: .; CDR3 DNA: TGTGCCAGCAGTTCGGGACGTCTGATGGGCGAGCAGTACTTC; CDR3 protein: CASSSGRLMGEQYF
V gene: TRBV27; J gene: TRBJ1-6; clone size: many; D gene: .; CDR3 DNA: TGTGCCAGCAGTTTAACCCCAGGGGTGAGGTCACCCCTCCACTTT; CDR3 protein: CASSLTPGVRSPLHF
V gene: TRBV4-3; J gene: TRBJ2-7; clone size: many; D gene: TRBD2; CDR3 DNA: TGCGCCAGCAGCCAAACTAGCGGGAGGACCTACGAGCAGTACTTC; CDR3 protein: CASSQTSGRTYEQYF
V gene: TRBV6-5; J gene: TRBJ2-7; clone size: many; D gene: TRBD1; CDR3 DNA: TGTGCCAGCAGTTACGGTGGGACAGGGTCCTACGAGCAGTACTTC; CDR3 protein: CASSYGGTGSYEQYF
V gene: TRBV6-2/TRBV6-3; J gene: TRBJ1-5; clone size: many; D gene: TRBD1; CDR3 DNA: TGTGCCATTAGGGACAGGGGTGATCAGCCCCAGCATTTT; CDR3 protein: CAIRDRGDQPQHF
V gene: TRBV28; J gene: TRBJ2-7; clone size: many; D gene: TRBD1; CDR3 DNA: TGTGCCAGCAGTAAAACGGACAGGGGAGGAGGCTACGAGCAGTACTTC; CDR3 protein: CASSKTDRGGGYEQYF
V gene: TRBV20-1; J gene: TRBJ2-5; clone size: .; D gene: .; CDR3 DNA: TGCAGTGCTAGAGTCAGGAATCAAGAGACCCAGTACTTC; CDR3 protein: CSARVRNQETQYF
V gene: TRBV6-5; J gene: TRBJ2-7; clone size: many; D gene: TRBD2; CDR3 DNA: TGTGCCAGCAGTTACGGCGGGGGGTTCCTCTACGAGCAGTACTTC; CDR3 protein: CASSYGGGFLYEQYF
V gene: TRBV27; J gene: TRBJ1-1; clone size: .; D gene: TRBD1; CDR3 DNA: TGTGCCAGCAGTAAGGGACAGAAGAACACTGAAGCTTTCTTT; CDR3 protein: CASSKGQKNTEAFF
V gene: TRBV11-1; J gene: TRBJ1-6; clone size: .; D gene: .; CDR3 DNA: TGTGCCAGCAGCCCGGGGTTTGGGAATTCACCCCTCCACTTT; CDR3 protein: CASSPGFGNSPLHF